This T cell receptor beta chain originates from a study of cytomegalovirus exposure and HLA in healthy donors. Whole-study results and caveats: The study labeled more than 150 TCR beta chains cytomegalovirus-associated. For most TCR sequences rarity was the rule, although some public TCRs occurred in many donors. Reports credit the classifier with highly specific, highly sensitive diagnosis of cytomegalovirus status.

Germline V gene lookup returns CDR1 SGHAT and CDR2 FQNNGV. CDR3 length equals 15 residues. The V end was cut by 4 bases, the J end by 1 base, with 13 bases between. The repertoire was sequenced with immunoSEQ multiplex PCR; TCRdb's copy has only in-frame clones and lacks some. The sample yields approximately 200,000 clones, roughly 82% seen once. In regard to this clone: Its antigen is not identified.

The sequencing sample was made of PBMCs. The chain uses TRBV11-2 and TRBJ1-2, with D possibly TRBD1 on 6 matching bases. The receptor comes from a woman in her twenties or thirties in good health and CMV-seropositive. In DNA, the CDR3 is TGTGCCAGCAGCTCGACAGGTTATTATAACTATGGCTACACCTTC. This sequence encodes CASSSTGYYNYGYTF.